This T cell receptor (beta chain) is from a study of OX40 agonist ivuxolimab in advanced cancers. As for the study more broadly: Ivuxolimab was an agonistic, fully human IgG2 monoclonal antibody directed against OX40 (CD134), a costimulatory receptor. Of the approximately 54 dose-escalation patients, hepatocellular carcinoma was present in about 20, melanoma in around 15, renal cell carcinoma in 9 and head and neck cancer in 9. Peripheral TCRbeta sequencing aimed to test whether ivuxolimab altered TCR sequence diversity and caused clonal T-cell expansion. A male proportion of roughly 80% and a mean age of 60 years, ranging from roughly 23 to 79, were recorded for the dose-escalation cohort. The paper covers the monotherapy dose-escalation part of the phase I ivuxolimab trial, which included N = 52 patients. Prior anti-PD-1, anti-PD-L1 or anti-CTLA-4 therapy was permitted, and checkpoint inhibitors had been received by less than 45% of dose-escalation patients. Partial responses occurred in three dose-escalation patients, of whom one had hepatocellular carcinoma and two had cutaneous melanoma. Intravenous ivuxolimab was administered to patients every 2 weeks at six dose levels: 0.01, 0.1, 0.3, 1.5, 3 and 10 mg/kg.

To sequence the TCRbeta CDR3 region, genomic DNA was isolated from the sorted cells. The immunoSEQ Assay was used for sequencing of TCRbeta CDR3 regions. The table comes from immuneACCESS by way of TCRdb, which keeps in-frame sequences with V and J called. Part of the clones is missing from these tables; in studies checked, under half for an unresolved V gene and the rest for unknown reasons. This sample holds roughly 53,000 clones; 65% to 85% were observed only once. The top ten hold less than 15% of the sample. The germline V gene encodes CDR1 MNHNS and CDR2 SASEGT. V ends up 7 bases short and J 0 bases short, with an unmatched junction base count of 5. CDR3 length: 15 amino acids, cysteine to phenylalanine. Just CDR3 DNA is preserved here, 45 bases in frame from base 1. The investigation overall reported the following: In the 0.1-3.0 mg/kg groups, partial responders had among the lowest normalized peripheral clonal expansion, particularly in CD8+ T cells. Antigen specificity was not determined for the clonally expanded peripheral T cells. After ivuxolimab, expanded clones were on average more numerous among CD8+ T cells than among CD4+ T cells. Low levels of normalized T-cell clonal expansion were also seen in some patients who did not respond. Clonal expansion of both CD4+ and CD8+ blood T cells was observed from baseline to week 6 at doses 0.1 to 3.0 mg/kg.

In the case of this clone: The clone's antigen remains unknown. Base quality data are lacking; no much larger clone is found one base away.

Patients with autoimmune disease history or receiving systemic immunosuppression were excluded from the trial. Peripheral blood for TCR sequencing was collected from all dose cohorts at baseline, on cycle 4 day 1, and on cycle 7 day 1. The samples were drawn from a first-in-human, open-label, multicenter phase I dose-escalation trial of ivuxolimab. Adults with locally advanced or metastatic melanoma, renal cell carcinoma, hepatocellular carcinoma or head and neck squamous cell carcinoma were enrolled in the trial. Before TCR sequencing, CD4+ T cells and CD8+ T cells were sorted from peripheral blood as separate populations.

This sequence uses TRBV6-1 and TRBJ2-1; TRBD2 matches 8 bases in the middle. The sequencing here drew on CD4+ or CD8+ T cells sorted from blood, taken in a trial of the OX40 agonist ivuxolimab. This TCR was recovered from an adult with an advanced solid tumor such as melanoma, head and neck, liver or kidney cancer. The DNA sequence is TGTGCCAGCACGCGGGAGGCCTACTCCTACAATGAGCAGTTCTTC. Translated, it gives CASTREAYSYNEQFF.